One and the same sample provided the 6 T cell receptor beta chains below, sequenced in a study of cytomegalovirus exposure and HLA in healthy donors. Primers for the PCR totalled 60 Vbeta and 13 Jbeta. Sequencing was performed with immunoSEQ multiplex PCR; in TCRdb, only in-frame clones are kept and a portion is missing. The sample yields 95,000 to 150,000 clones, 75% to 85% seen once. The source material was PBMCs. The receptors derive from a woman between 50 and 59 years old in good health and CMV-seropositive.

V and J are TRBV9 and TRBJ2-2, with TRBD1 identical over 9 bases. Germline-derived CDR1 and CDR2 are SGDLS and YYNGEE. The length of the CDR3 is 16 residues. V trimming: 4 bases; J trimming: 7 bases; junction bases outside the gene matches: 11. The CDR3 here is CASSPPGQGQGGELFF. In nucleotides, the CDR3 is TGTGCCAGCAGCCCCCCCGGACAGGGGCAGGGCGGGGAGCTGTTTTTT.

The chain carries TRBV19 and TRBJ1-3; no reliable D call. Germline loops: CDR1 LNHDA, CDR2 SQIVND (reference sequence). The V end was cut by 4 bases, the J end by 0 bases, with 7 bases between. This CDR3 contains 14 residues. The CDR3 sequence: CASSKSTSGNTIYF. In DNA form, the CDR3 reads TGTGCCAGTAGTAAGAGCACCTCTGGAAACACCATATATTTT.

The chain joins TRBV5-7 to TRBJ2-3, with 7 bases aligning to TRBD2. TRBV5-7 qualifies as an ORF whose function is uncertain. J lost 5 bases, V lost 2 bases, and 14 bases had no gene match. The CDR3 length is 17 residues. CDR3 bases: TGTGCCAGCAGCTTTGAACAGCGGGGTCCCTGGGGAGATACGCAGTATTTT. It translates to CASSFEQRGPWGDTQYF.

This chain joins TRBV10-3 and TRBJ2-7, with 9 positions matching TRBD2. Germline CDR1 ENHRY, CDR2 SYGVKD. The trim removed 1 base at V and 7 bases at J, leaving 5 bases unmatched. This CDR3 has 14 residues. The CDR3 coding sequence is TGTGCCATCAGTGAGTTAGCGGGAGCTAGGGAGCAGTACTTC. This sequence encodes CAISELAGAREQYF.

This clone was observed once. The chain is built from TRBV28 and TRBJ2-7; D remains unclear. Looked up from germline, CDR1 is MDHEN and CDR2 is SYDVKM. V lost 5 bases and J lost 9, with 14 bases in between. CDR3 length: 12 residues. The CDR3, as DNA: TGTGCCAGCAGTGTTCTCGGGTCGATGCAGTACTTC. Translation: CASSVLGSMQYF.

The gene calls are TRBV6-1 and TRBJ2-3, with unresolved D. From germline, CDR1 is MNHNS and CDR2 SASEGT. V was trimmed by 7 bases and J by 1 base, leaving 15 bases between them. The CDR3 is 15 residues long. This CDR3 is CASTAALGGTDTQYF. The CDR3 nucleotides read TGTGCCAGCACGGCGGCCCTCGGTGGCACAGATACGCAGTATTTT.